Presented here are 27 T cell receptor beta chains from one specimen sequenced in a study of blood T cell repertoires in COVID-19. The repertoire was sequenced with immunoSEQ multiplex PCR; TCRdb's copy has only in-frame clones and lacks some. The sample has fewer than 120,000 clones, less than 85% seen once. Sequencing input: peripheral blood. These receptor sequences come from a woman aged 80 or over with acute or convalescent COVID-19.

The V and J genes are TRBV28 and TRBJ2-4, with TRBD2 identical over 7 bases. The germline V gene encodes CDR1 MDHEN and CDR2 SYDVKM. The CDR3 covers 16 residues. V lost 7 bases and J lost 2; bases outside the gene matches: 11. For the CDR3, the DNA is TGTGCCAGCACCCAATGGGCAGCGGGGCCCAAAAACATTCAGTACTTC. It codes for CASTQWAAGPKNIQYF.

Concerning this clone itself: The same CDR3 can be traced to other DNA sequences in this sample. The rearrangement links TRBV30 to TRBJ1-3; a possible D gene is TRBD1 (5 bases). There are 16 residues in the CDR3. V was clipped by 3 bases and J by 0 bases, with 15 bases between them. Germline assignment: CDR1 GTSNPN and CDR2 SVGIG (reference sequence). CDR3 DNA sequence: TGTGCCTGGAGGGGGGGACCGGCGAGCTCTGGAAACACCATATATTTT. Protein product: CAWRGGPASSGNTIYF.

The V gene is TRBV5-1, the J gene TRBJ2-3; TRBD2 agrees at 10 bases. The CDR3 sequence is 16 residues long. Trimming at V came to 0 bases and at J to 6 bases, leaving 7 bases not matched to a gene. Germline V gives CDR1 SGHRS, CDR2 YFSETQ. CDR3 sequence reads: CASSLESGRAGDTQYF. The CDR3 DNA is TGCGCCAGCAGCTTGGAAAGCGGGAGGGCTGGCGATACGCAGTATTTT.

The J gene is TRBJ1-4, the V gene TRBV2; TRBD1 might be the D (6 bases). The germline V and J ends were trimmed by 8 bases and 7 bases, with 14 bases remaining between them. CDR3 size: 13 residues. Germline CDR1 and CDR2: SNHLY and FYNNEI. The CDR3 sequence is CASWGGLGEKLFF. DNA for the CDR3: TGTGCCAGCTGGGGGGGCTTGGGTGAAAAACTGTTTTTT.

The J gene is TRBJ1-6, the V gene TRBV19; 10 bases line up with TRBD1. After removal of 9 bases from V and 13 bases from J, the junction contained 12 bases not matched to a gene. This CDR3 comprises 14 residues. Per the germline V gene, CDR1 is LNHDA and CDR2 is SQIVND (reference sequence). CDR3 nucleotide sequence: TGTGCCAGCCGGACAGGGGGTTCTCTGGGGCCCCTCCACTTT. Residues: CASRTGGSLGPLHF.

This clone was seen just once. The chain is built from TRBV3-1 (or the pseudogene TRBV3-2) and TRBJ2-7; perhaps TRBD1 as D (6 bases). This CDR3 comprises 14 residues. V lost 1 base, J lost 2 bases, and 9 bases lay in between. Germline loops: CDR1 LGHDT, CDR2 YNNKEL (reference sequence). The CDR3 region has the DNA TGTGCCAGCAGCCAAGCTACAGGGCCCTACGAGCAGTACTTC. This translates into CASSQATGPYEQYF.

The count of this clone is one. V usage is TRBV6-2 or TRBV6-3 and J usage is TRBJ2-7; 9 nucleotides match TRBD1. This CDR3 is built from 15 residues. V shed 6 bases and J 0 bases; nucleotides not matched to a gene: 6. Per the germline V gene, CDR1 is MNHEY and CDR2 is SVGEGT. As DNA, the CDR3 is TGTGCCAGCAGCCACGGGGACAGGGTCTCCTACGAGCAGTACTTC. Translating gives CASSHGDRVSYEQYF.

This clone was recorded only once. The chain employs TRBV6-2 or TRBV6-3 and TRBJ2-2; D may be TRBD2 (5 bases). The CDR3 length is 15 residues. V dropped 2 bases and J dropped 1 base, with 8 bases sitting between them. Germline V gene data show CDR1 as MNHEY and CDR2 as SVGEGT. CDR3 region: CASSYVAGNTGELFF. CDR3 DNA sequence: TGTGCCAGCAGTTACGTGGCGGGGAACACCGGGGAGCTGTTTTTT.

The J gene is TRBJ1-2, the V gene TRBV6-1; TRBD1 might be the D (5 bases). V shed 5 bases and J shed 7 bases, with 8 bases lying between them. Germline CDR1 and CDR2: MNHNS and SASEGT. The CDR3 runs 11 residues. CDR3: CASSLGLGYTF. The CDR3 bases are TGTGCCAGCAGTTTGGGGCTTGGCTACACCTTC.

The chain joins TRBV11-2 to TRBJ2-3; 10 nucleotides match TRBD2. There are 17 residues in the CDR3. CDR1 is SGHAT, CDR2 FQNNGV, per germline. V lost 0 bases and J lost 4; bases outside the gene matches: 7. The CDR3 region is CASSLDASGSGADTQYF. CDR3 nucleotides: TGTGCCAGCAGCTTAGATGCTAGCGGGAGTGGGGCAGATACGCAGTATTTT. The complete variable domain, with remaining parts taken from reference TRBV11-2 and TRBJ2-3, reads EAGVAQSPRYKIIEKRQSVAFWCNPISGHATLYWYQQILGQGPKLLIQFQNNGVVDDSQLPKDRFSAERLKGVDSTLKIQPAKLEDSAVYLCASSLDASGSGADTQYFGPGTRLTVL.

V and J are TRBV6-5 and TRBJ2-5, with 9 positions matching TRBD2. Germline-derived CDR1 and CDR2 are MNHEY and SVGAGI. CDR3 length: 14 residues. Losses at the gene ends were 5 bases for V and 5 bases for J; bases not matched to a gene: 6. This CDR3 reads CASSRRGGRETQYF. The CDR3 coding sequence is TGTGCCAGCAGTCGGCGGGGGGGACGGGAGACCCAGTACTTC.

The chain uses TRBV27 and TRBJ1-2; 8 bases are a match to TRBD1. CDR3 length: 13 residues. Germline assignment: CDR1 MNHEY and CDR2 SMNVEV (reference sequence). The V and J ends lost 3 bases and 5 bases, in that order; junction bases with no gene match: 2. The DNA for the CDR3 is TGTGCCAGCAGTTTCACAGGGGGGTATGGCTACACCTTC. Its translation: CASSFTGGYGYTF.

The rearrangement uses TRBV4-1 and TRBJ2-1; the match to TRBD2 covers 10 bases. This CDR3 spans 18 amino acids. The V gene's germline CDR1 is MGHRA and CDR2 YSYEKL. Trimming took 0 bases from V and 3 from J; bases not matched to a gene: 8. The CDR3 DNA reads TGCGCCAGCAGCCAAGATCTCGAGCGGGGGGGCAACTACAATGAGCAGTTCTTC. Protein product: CASSQDLERGGNYNEQFF.

The chain's CDR3 is CATGTSGNTGELFF. In nucleotides, the CDR3 is TGTGCCACCGGAACTAGCGGGAACACCGGGGAGCTGTTTTTT. The chain uses TRBV24-1 and TRBJ2-2; TRBD2 matches 8 bases. The CDR3 has 14 residues. The V gene end was trimmed by 9 bases and the J gene end by 1 base; junction bases not matched to a gene: 3. CDR1 and CDR2 from the germline V gene are KGHDR and SFDVKD.

The rearrangement joins TRBV6-2 or TRBV6-3 to TRBJ2-3; D not resolved. Germline V CDR1 and CDR2: MNHEY, SVGEGT. The CDR3 extends over 14 amino acids. V was shortened by 2 bases and J by 3 bases, with 9 bases between the two germline ends. DNA of the CDR3: TGTGCCAGCAGTTACGCGGTTTCAACAGATACGCAGTATTTT. Protein sequence: CASSYAVSTDTQYF.

This chain joins TRBV19 and TRBJ1-5; TRBD1 matches at 10 bases. This CDR3 is 15 amino acids long. After removal of 6 bases from V and 3 bases from J, the junction contained 5 bases not matched to a gene. Germline CDR1 and CDR2: LNHDA and SQIVND (reference sequence). The CDR3, as DNA: TGTGCCAGTAGCTTGGGACAGGGGTCCAATCAGCCCCAGCATTTT. Translated: CASSLGQGSNQPQHF.

V usage is TRBV7-2 and J usage is TRBJ2-5, with a possible D match to TRBD2 (5 bases). Trimming left V 0 bases short and J 5 bases short, with 13 bases between. The germline V gene has CDR1 SGHTA and CDR2 FQGNSA. The CDR3 has 15 residues. This CDR3 reads CASSLALASWETQYF. CDR3 DNA: TGTGCCAGCAGCTTAGCGTTGGCTAGCTGGGAGACCCAGTACTTC.

The chain carries TRBV7-2 and TRBJ2-7; D may be TRBD2 (6 bases). This CDR3 has 12 residues. CDR1 and CDR2 (germline): SGHTA, FQGNSA. V lost 11 bases to trimming and J lost 5 bases, with 16 bases between them. The CDR3 spells CASRLARNEQYF. CDR3 DNA sequence: TGTGCCTCCCGGCTAGCGAGGAACGAGCAGTACTTC.

In this sample, this clone turned up a few times. V and J are TRBV14 and TRBJ1-4; D is unclear. Germline-derived CDR1 and CDR2 are SGHDN and FVKESK. This CDR3 has 19 residues. V gave up 3 bases and J gave up 0 bases, with 20 bases separating them. The CDR3 region is CASSQQTESPLATNEKLFF. CDR3 nucleotide sequence: TGTGCCAGCAGCCAGCAAACAGAATCACCTTTAGCAACTAATGAAAAACTGTTTTTT.

The V gene is TRBV3-1 (or the pseudogene TRBV3-2), the J gene TRBJ2-5, with 16 nucleotides matching TRBD2. CDR3 length: 17 residues. The V gene end was trimmed by 3 bases and the J gene end by 2 bases; junction bases not matched to a gene: 3. Germline lookup yields CDR1 LGHDT and CDR2 YNNKEL (reference sequence). CDR3 DNA: TGTGCCAGCAGCCAGGGGACTAGCGGGAGGGGTCAAGAGACCCAGTACTTC. Translation gives CASSQGTSGRGQETQYF.

This rearrangement joins TRBV28 to TRBJ1-5; D perhaps matches TRBD1 (6 bases). Germline lookup yields CDR1 MDHEN and CDR2 SYDVKM. This CDR3 has 14 amino acids. The V end was cut by 6 bases, the J end by 1 base, with 10 bases between. This chain's CDR3 is CASRNTGSNQPQHF. CDR3 nucleotide sequence: TGTGCCAGCAGAAATACAGGGAGCAATCAGCCCCAGCATTTT. Combining the CDR3 with reference TRBV28 and TRBJ1-5 gives the whole variable domain DVKVTQSSRYLVKRTGEKVFLECVQDMDHENMFWYRQDPGLGLRLIYFSYDVKMKEKGDIPEGYSVSREKKERFSLILESASTNQTSMYLCASRNTGSNQPQHFGDGTRLSIL.

V and J are TRBV5-1 and TRBJ2-7, with 12 nucleotides matching TRBD2. Losses at the gene ends were 0 bases for V and 7 bases for J; bases not matched to a gene: 8. CDR1 and CDR2 from the germline V gene are SGHRS and YFSETQ. The CDR3 sequence is 16 residues long. The CDR3 bases are TGCGCCAGCAGCTTGGCCCGGGGACTAGCGGGCTGGGAGCAGTACTTC. It yields the protein CASSLARGLAGWEQYF.

The chain has TRBV28 and TRBJ2-1, with 8 nucleotides matching TRBD2. Germline CDR1 is MDHEN and CDR2 is SYDVKM. The length of the CDR3 is 14 residues. The ends lost 8 bases at V and 2 bases at J; junction bases unmatched: 5. The CDR3 loop reads CASVAGGTYNEQFF. As DNA, the CDR3 is TGTGCCAGCGTCGCGGGGGGAACCTACAATGAGCAGTTCTTC.

The CDR3 nucleotides read TGTGCCAGCTCACTAGAGGGACTCCTGAACACCGGGGAGCTGTTTTTT. Residues: CASSLEGLLNTGELFF. The rearrangement uses TRBV18 and TRBJ2-2; D might be TRBD2 (6 bases). The CDR3 is made up of 16 amino acids. Germline CDR1 reads KGHSH; CDR2 reads LQKENI. Between the trimmed V and J ends, which lost 4 bases and 1 base, there was a span of 13 bases.

This chain joins TRBV6-5 and TRBJ2-5, with 11 nucleotides matching TRBD2. The trim removed 7 bases at V and 5 bases at J, leaving 9 bases unmatched. Germline-derived CDR1 and CDR2 are MNHEY and SVGAGI. CDR3 length equals 15 residues. In DNA form, the CDR3 reads TGTGCCAGCACTTCCATAGCGGGGGGGCAGGAGACCCAGTACTTC. Residues: CASTSIAGGQETQYF.

Note on this clone: The junction departs from the called germline gene at one end, perhaps through a read error. CDR3 in DNA: TGTGCTAGCAGCTTAGGGACTAGCGGGGGGGAGACCCAGTACTTC. It translates to CASSLGTSGGETQYF. V usage is TRBV7-7 and J usage is TRBJ2-5, with 15 positions matching TRBD2. The CDR3 totals 15 residues. CDR1 is SSHAT, CDR2 FNYEAQ, per germline (reference sequence).

The V and J genes are TRBV15 and TRBJ1-5; a possible D gene is TRBD1 (5 bases). The V gene lost 3 bases and the J gene lost 8 bases, with 17 bases spanning the gap. In germline, CDR1 is LNHNV, CDR2 YYDKDF (reference sequence). CDR3 length equals 15 residues. This chain's CDR3 is CATSRVDTLIEPQHF. The CDR3 coding sequence is TGTGCCACCAGCAGGGTGGACACCCTCATTGAGCCCCAGCATTTT.